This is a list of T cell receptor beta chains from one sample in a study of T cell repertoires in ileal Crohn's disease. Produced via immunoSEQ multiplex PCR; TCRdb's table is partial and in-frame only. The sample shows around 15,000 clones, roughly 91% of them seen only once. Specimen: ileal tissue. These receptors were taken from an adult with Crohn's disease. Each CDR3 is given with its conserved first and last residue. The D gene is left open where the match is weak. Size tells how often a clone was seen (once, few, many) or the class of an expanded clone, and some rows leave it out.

CDR3 protein: CASSHYESYTF
CDR3 DNA: TGTGCCAGCAGCCACTACGAAAGCTACACCTTC
clone size: NA
D gene: NA
V gene: TRBV5-5
J gene: TRBJ1-2

CDR3 protein: CASRGQGLDEKLFF
CDR3 DNA: TGCGCCAGCCGGGGACAGGGGCTTGATGAAAAACTGTTTTTT
clone size: NA
D gene: TRBD1
V gene: TRBV5-1
J gene: TRBJ1-4

CDR3 protein: CASSLMERGAPYNEQFF
CDR3 DNA: TGTGCCAGCAGCTTAATGGAACGGGGGGCACCTTACAATGAGCAGTTCTTC
clone size: NA
D gene: NA
V gene: TRBV7-9
J gene: TRBJ2-1

CDR3 protein: CASIRSGSGYTF
CDR3 DNA: TGTGCCAGCATCCGGTCGGGGAGTGGCTACACCTTC
clone size: NA
D gene: NA
V gene: TRBV2
J gene: TRBJ1-2

CDR3 protein: CASSERSRSDTQYF
CDR3 DNA: TGTGCCAGCAGTGAACGGTCACGCTCAGATACGCAGTATTTT
clone size: NA
D gene: NA
V gene: TRBV6-1
J gene: TRBJ2-3

CDR3 protein: CASSFDSNGYTF
CDR3 DNA: TGTGCCAGCAGTTTTGACAGTAATGGCTACACCTTC
clone size: NA
D gene: NA
V gene: TRBV6-6
J gene: TRBJ1-2

CDR3 protein: CASVGGRGREQYF
CDR3 DNA: TGTGCCAGCGTTGGGGGCAGGGGGCGAGAGCAGTACTTC
clone size: few
D gene: TRBD1
V gene: TRBV27
J gene: TRBJ2-7

CDR3 protein: CASSLRASGGFNEQFF
CDR3 DNA: TGTGCCAGCAGTCTACGCGCTAGCGGGGGGTTCAATGAGCAGTTCTTC
clone size: NA
D gene: TRBD2
V gene: TRBV27
J gene: TRBJ2-1

CDR3 protein: CSISQGAHGYTF
CDR3 DNA: TGCAGCATTTCTCAGGGGGCGCACGGCTACACCTTC
clone size: NA
D gene: TRBD1
V gene: TRBV29-1
J gene: TRBJ1-2

CDR3 protein: CASSEGRENTEAFF
CDR3 DNA: TGTGCCAGCAGTGAGGGCAGGGAGAACACTGAAGCTTTCTTT
clone size: NA
D gene: NA
V gene: TRBV2
J gene: TRBJ1-1

CDR3 protein: CASSFVLAATDTQYF
CDR3 DNA: TGCGCCAGCAGCTTCGTACTAGCGGCCACAGATACGCAGTATTTT
clone size: NA
D gene: TRBD2
V gene: TRBV5-1
J gene: TRBJ2-3

CDR3 protein: CASSLSSYEQYF
CDR3 DNA: TGTGCCAGCAGCCTGAGCTCCTACGAGCAGTACTTC
clone size: NA
D gene: NA
V gene: TRBV4-2
J gene: TRBJ2-7

CDR3 protein: CASRGTGDTGELFF
CDR3 DNA: TGTGCCAGCCGCGGGACAGGGGACACCGGGGAGCTGTTTTTT
clone size: NA
D gene: TRBD1
V gene: TRBV6-6
J gene: TRBJ2-2

CDR3 protein: CASSLGRGSGANVLTF
CDR3 DNA: TGCGCCAGCAGCTTGGGAAGGGGTTCTGGGGCCAACGTCCTGACTTTC
clone size: NA
D gene: NA
V gene: TRBV5-1
J gene: TRBJ2-6

CDR3 protein: CASRDRGTGELFF
CDR3 DNA: TGTGCCAGCAGGGACAGGGGTACCGGGGAGCTGTTTTTT
clone size: few
D gene: TRBD1
V gene: TRBV5-4
J gene: TRBJ2-2

CDR3 protein: CASSLGTSSYEQYF
CDR3 DNA: TGCGCCAGCAGCTTGGGGACTAGCAGTTACGAGCAGTACTTC
clone size: NA
D gene: TRBD2
V gene: TRBV5-1
J gene: TRBJ2-7

CDR3 protein: CASSSQGADQPQHF
CDR3 DNA: TGTGCCAGCAGTTCACAGGGGGCGGATCAGCCCCAGCATTTT
clone size: NA
D gene: TRBD1
V gene: TRBV2
J gene: TRBJ1-5

CDR3 protein: CASSLERGNTEAFF
CDR3 DNA: TGTGCCAGCAGCTTAGAGCGGGGGAACACTGAAGCTTTCTTT
clone size: NA
D gene: NA
V gene: TRBV7-3
J gene: TRBJ1-1

CDR3 protein: CSVEPDSEAFF
CDR3 DNA: TGCAGCGTTGAACCCGACAGTGAAGCTTTCTTT
clone size: NA
D gene: NA
V gene: TRBV29-1
J gene: TRBJ1-1

CDR3 protein: CASSATGTGSEGYTF
CDR3 DNA: TGTGCCAGCAGTGCGACCGGGACAGGGAGCGAGGGCTACACCTTC
clone size: NA
D gene: TRBD1
V gene: TRBV6-4
J gene: TRBJ1-2

CDR3 protein: CASSPDGDQETQYF
CDR3 DNA: TGTGCCAGCTCACCGGATGGAGACCAAGAGACCCAGTACTTC
clone size: once
D gene: NA
V gene: TRBV18
J gene: TRBJ2-5

CDR3 protein: CASSYSGGYSPLHF
CDR3 DNA: TGTGCCAGCAGTTACTCAGGCGGGTATTCACCCCTCCACTTT
clone size: NA
D gene: NA
V gene: TRBV6-6
J gene: TRBJ1-6

CDR3 protein: CASSREAAYNEQFF
CDR3 DNA: TGCGCCAGCAGCCGAGAGGCGGCGTACAATGAGCAGTTCTTC
clone size: NA
D gene: NA
V gene: TRBV4-1
J gene: TRBJ2-1

CDR3 protein: CSGGGGRAMAEAFF
CDR3 DNA: TGCAGCGGGGGGGGAGGCAGGGCTATGGCTGAAGCTTTCTTT
clone size: NA
D gene: NA
V gene: TRBV29-1
J gene: TRBJ1-1

CDR3 protein: CASSPPPSGTDTQYF
CDR3 DNA: TGTGCCAGCAGCCCTCCCCCTAGCGGGACAGATACGCAGTATTTT
clone size: few
D gene: TRBD2
V gene: TRBV7-9
J gene: TRBJ2-3